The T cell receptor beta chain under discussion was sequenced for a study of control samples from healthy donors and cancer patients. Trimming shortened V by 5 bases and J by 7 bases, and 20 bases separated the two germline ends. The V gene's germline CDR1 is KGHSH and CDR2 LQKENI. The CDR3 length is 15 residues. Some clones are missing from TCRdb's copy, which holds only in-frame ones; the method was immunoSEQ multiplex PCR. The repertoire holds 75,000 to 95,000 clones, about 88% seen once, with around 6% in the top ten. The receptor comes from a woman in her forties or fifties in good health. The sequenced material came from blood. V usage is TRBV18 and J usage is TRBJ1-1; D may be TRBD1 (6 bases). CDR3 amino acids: CASSTPGHRSVEAFF. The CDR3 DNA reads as TGTGCCAGCTCAACCCCGGGACACCGATCCGTTGAAGCTTTCTTT. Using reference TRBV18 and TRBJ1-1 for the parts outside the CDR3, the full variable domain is NAGVMQNPRHLVRRRGQEARLRCSPMKGHSHVYWYRQLPEEGLKFMVYLQKENIIDESGMPKERFSAEFPKEGPSILRIQQVVRGDSAAYFCASSTPGHRSVEAFFGQGTRLTVV.